This T cell receptor (beta chain) appears in the sequencing data of a study of radiotherapy plus CTLA-4 blockade in lung cancer. Study-level information: Disease control reached less than 40%, with objective responses in approximately 17%. Study-wide results and caveats: Best predicting response, reportedly, were early blood T cell clone dynamics, with interferon-beta.

V was pared by 3 bases and J by 7 bases, with 12 bases between. Looked up from germline, CDR1 is KGHSH and CDR2 is LQKENI. The CDR3 runs to 13 residues. As to this clone: The antigen is undetermined.

Repertoires were generated with immunoSEQ multiplex PCR, while TCRdb's copy carries only in-frame clones and drops some. This table holds approximately 80,000 clones, around 81% found once. The receptor was derived from a human donor with non-small cell lung cancer whose response to radiotherapy plus ipilimumab could not be evaluated. Some clones in this sample may be carry-over from other donors' samples. Sequenced material: peripheral blood, taken from a patient treated with radiotherapy plus ipilimumab. V gene TRBV18 combines with J gene TRBJ1-2; maybe TRBD1 (5 bases). CDR3 nucleotides: TGTGCCAGCTCACCTGCGACAGCACCTGGCTACACCTTC. Translating it yields CASSPATAPGYTF.